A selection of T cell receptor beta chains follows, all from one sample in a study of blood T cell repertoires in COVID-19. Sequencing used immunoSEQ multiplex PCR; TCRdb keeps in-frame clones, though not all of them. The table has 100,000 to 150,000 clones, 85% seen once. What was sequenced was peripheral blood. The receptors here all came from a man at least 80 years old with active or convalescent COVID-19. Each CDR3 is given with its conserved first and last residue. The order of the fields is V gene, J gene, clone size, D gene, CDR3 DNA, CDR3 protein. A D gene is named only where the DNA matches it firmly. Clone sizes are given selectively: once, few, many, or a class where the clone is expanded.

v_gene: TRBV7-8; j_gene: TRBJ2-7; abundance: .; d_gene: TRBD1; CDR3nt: TGTGCCAGCAGCTTAGGAGTGGCGGGACAGGGCCATTACTTTACCTACGAGCAGTACTTC; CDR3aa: CASSLGVAGQGHYFTYEQYF
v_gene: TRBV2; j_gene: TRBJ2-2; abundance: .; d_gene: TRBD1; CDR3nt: TGTGCCAGCAGTGTACAGGGGGGTAAGAACACCGGGGAGCTGTTTTTT; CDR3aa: CASSVQGGKNTGELFF
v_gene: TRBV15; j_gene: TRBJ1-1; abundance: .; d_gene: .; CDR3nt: TGTGCCACCAGCAGAGATACTAGCCACGGACGGGAAGCTTTCTTT; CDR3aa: CATSRDTSHGREAFF
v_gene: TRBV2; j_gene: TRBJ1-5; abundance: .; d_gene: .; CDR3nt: TGTGCCAGCAGTGAGGAGGGAAATCAGCCCCAGCATTTT; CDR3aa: CASSEEGNQPQHF
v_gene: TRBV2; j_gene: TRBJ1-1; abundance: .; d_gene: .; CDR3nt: TGTGCCAGCAGCGCGACAGGGAACACTGAAGCTTTCTTT; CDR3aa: CASSATGNTEAFF
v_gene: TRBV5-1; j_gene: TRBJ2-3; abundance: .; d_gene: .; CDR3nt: TGCGCCAGCGTACGGGACAAGAGCACAGATACGCAGTATTTT; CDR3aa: CASVRDKSTDTQYF
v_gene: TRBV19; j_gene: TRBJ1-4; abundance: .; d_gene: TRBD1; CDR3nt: TGTGCCAGTAAGGACAGGCTAAATGAAAAACTGTTTTTT; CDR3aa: CASKDRLNEKLFF
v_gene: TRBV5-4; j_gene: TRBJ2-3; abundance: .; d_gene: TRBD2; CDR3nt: TGTGCCAGCAGGGAAGGACTAGCGGCAACAGATACGCAGTATTTT; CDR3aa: CASREGLAATDTQYF
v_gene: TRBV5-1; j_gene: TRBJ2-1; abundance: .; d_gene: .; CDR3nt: TGCGCCAGCAGCTTGAGGGACTCGGCCTACAATGAGCAGTTCTTC; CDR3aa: CASSLRDSAYNEQFF
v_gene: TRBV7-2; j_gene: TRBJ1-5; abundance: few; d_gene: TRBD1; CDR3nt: TGTGCCAGCAGTCTCGGGACAGACAATCAGCCCCAGCATTTT; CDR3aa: CASSLGTDNQPQHF
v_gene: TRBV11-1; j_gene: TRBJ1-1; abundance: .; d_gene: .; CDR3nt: TGTGCCAGCAGCTTAATTACGGGGTACACTGAAGCTTTCTTT; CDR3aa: CASSLITGYTEAFF
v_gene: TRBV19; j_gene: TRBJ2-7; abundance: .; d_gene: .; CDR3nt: TGTGCCAGTAGTAGCCTCCTGGACGCCGGGGGCGAGCAGTACTTC; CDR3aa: CASSSLLDAGGEQYF
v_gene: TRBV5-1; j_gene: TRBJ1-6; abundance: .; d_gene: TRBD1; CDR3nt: TGCGCCAGCAGCTTGGCGGGATCTCCGGGACAGAGTTCACCCCTCCACTTT; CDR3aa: CASSLAGSPGQSSPLHF
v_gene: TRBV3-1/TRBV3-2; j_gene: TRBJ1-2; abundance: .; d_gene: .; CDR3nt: TGTGCCAGCAGCCAAGAGTGGAGGGGCGGGAGCTATGGCTACACCTTC; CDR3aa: CASSQEWRGGSYGYTF
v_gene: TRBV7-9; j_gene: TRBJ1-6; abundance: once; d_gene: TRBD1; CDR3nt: TGTGCCAGCAGCCCTCGGCGGGACAGAAATTCACCCCTCCACTTT; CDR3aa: CASSPRRDRNSPLHF
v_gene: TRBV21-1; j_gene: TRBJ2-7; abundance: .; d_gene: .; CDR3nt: TGTGCCAGCACCAATGGAGGAACAGGGGGGACCAGGCAGCAGTACTTC; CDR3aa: CASTNGGTGGTRQQYF
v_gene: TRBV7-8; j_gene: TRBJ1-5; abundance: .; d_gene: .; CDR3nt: TGTGCCAGCAGCTTGGCAGGGGCGTCAGGCCAGCCCCAGCATTTT; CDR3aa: CASSLAGASGQPQHF
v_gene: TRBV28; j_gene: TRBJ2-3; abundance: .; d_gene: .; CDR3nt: TGTGCCAGCAGTCCTGCTAGCGTTCCAGATACGCAGTATTTT; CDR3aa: CASSPASVPDTQYF
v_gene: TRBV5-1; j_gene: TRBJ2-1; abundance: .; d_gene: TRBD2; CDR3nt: TGCGCCAGCAGCCCATTCAGCGGGGGGAGTGGGAATGAGCAGTTCTTC; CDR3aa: CASSPFSGGSGNEQFF
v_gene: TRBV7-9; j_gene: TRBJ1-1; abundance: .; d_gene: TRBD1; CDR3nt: TGTGCCAGCAGCTCGGGACAGCACACTGAAGCTTTCTTT; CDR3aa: CASSSGQHTEAFF
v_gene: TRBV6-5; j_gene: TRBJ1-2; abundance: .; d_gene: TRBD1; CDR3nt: TGTGCCAGCGTGGCAGGGGGTTATGGCTACACCTTC; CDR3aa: CASVAGGYGYTF
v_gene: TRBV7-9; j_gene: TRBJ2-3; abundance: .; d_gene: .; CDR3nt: TGTGCCAGCAGCTTACTTAGCGAGATGACAGATACGCAGTATTTT; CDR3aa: CASSLLSEMTDTQYF
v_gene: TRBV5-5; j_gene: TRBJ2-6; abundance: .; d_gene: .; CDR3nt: TGTGCCAGCAGCTCCTCCCCGGGACTTCAAAACTCTGGGGCCAACGTCCTGACTTTC; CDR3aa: CASSSSPGLQNSGANVLTF
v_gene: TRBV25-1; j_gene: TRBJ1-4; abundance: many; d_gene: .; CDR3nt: TGTGCCAGCAGTGGATTTCGGACGGGAATGAATGAAAAACTGTTTTTT; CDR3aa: CASSGFRTGMNEKLFF